The rows below give T cell receptor beta chains drawn from one sample of a study of T-cell memory formation after mild COVID-19. A single record per CDR3 protein comes from TCRdb applying MiXCR to the 5' RACE reads. The table lists roughly 480,000 distinct CDR3 sequences, roughly 25% of them singletons. What was sequenced was PBMCs or a T cell subset sorted from them (not recorded which). These receptors originate from an adult woman who had mild COVID-19 (a few samples of this study predate the infection). Cell type and time point are not known. CDR3s include the opening cysteine and the closing phenylalanine or tryptophan. A D gene is named only where the DNA matches it firmly. Only some rows state a clone size, as once, few, many or a class for expanded clones.

TRBV25-1	.	13	.	TRBJ2-2	TGTGCCAGCAGTGTCACCAACACCGGGGAGCTGTTTTTT	CASSVTNTGELFF
TRBV6-2/TRBV6-3	.	13	.	TRBJ2-7	TGTGCCAGCAGGTTAGGGACAAGCTACGAGCAGTACTTC	CASRLGTSYEQYF
TRBV5-1	few	15	TRBD2	TRBJ2-7	TGCGCCAGCAGCCTCAGTAGCGGGGCCACCTACGAGCAGTACTTC	CASSLSSGATYEQYF
TRBV20-1	.	16	TRBD1	TRBJ1-6	TGCAGTGTTAGCGCACTTACAGGGGTGGAAAATTCACCCCTCCACTTT	CSVSALTGVENSPLHF
TRBV5-1	.	16	TRBD2	TRBJ2-2	TGCGCCAGCAGCCACTCTAGCGGGGCGAACACCGGGGAGCTGTTTTTT	CASSHSSGANTGELFF
TRBV28	.	18	.	TRBJ1-5	TGTGCCAGCAGTTTAGTTACCCGAGTAGTAAGTAGCAATCAGCCCCAGCATTTT	CASSLVTRVVSSNQPQHF
TRBV5-1	few	14	TRBD1	TRBJ1-1	TGCGCCAGCAGGCGACAGGGGGCGTACACTGAAGCTTTCTTT	CASRRQGAYTEAFF
TRBV7-9	.	13	.	TRBJ1-1	TGTGCCAGCAGCTATCTCGGGCAGCCTGAAGCTTTCTTT	CASSYLGQPEAFF
TRBV7-2	few	15	.	TRBJ2-3	TGTGCCAGCAGCTTAGTACCATTGGGGGCGGATACGCAGTATTTT	CASSLVPLGADTQYF
TRBV9	.	16	TRBD2	TRBJ2-1	TGTGCCAGCAACGTAGCGGGGGGACGTTATAGTGATGAGCAGTTCTTC	CASNVAGGRYSDEQFF
TRBV5-1	few	15	TRBD1	TRBJ2-3	TGCGCCAGCAGCTGGGGACAGGGGGCCTCAGATACGCAGTATTTT	CASSWGQGASDTQYF
TRBV7-6	.	15	.	TRBJ2-3	TGTGCCAGCAGCTTGACATTGACGGCGACGGATACGCAGTATTTT	CASSLTLTATDTQYF
TRBV5-6	.	13	TRBD1	TRBJ1-5	TGTGCCAGCAGCGAGGGGACAGTTCAGCCCCAGCATTTT	CASSEGTVQPQHF
TRBV28	few	15	TRBD1	TRBJ1-2	TGTGCCAGCAGTTTCTTGAGGGGGGACAGAAATGGCTACACCTTC	CASSFLRGDRNGYTF
TRBV18	.	16	TRBD1	TRBJ2-1	TGTGCCAGCTCACCTATCGGGACAGCCTCATATGAAGAGCAGTTCTTC	CASSPIGTASYEEQFF
TRBV5-6	.	14	TRBD1	TRBJ2-7	TGTGCCAGCAGCTGGGGGACAGGGGGCGACGAGCAGTACTTC	CASSWGTGGDEQYF
TRBV7-3	many	12	.	TRBJ2-1	TGTGCCAGCAGCTTAAGTAGGAATGAGCAGTTCTTC	CASSLSRNEQFF
TRBV2	few	14	.	TRBJ2-2	TGTGCCAGCAGTGGAGGGGTGAAGAACCGTGAGCTGTTTTTT	CASSGGVKNRELFF
TRBV11-2	few	14	.	TRBJ2-3	TGTGCCAGCAGCTCCTCCAGGTCAGCAGATACGCAGTATTTT	CASSSSRSADTQYF
TRBV18	.	17	.	TRBJ2-6	TGTGCCAGCTCACGAGAAGGAGTTTACTCTGGGGCCAACGTCCTGACTTTC	CASSREGVYSGANVLTF
TRBV3-1	few	14	.	TRBJ2-7	TGTGCCAGCAGCCAAGCATGGAGCTCCTACGAGCAGTACTTC	CASSQAWSSYEQYF
TRBV7-2	few	15	TRBD2	TRBJ2-7	TGTGCCAGCAGCTCATTTAGCGGGGAAGCCTACGAGCAGTACTTC	CASSSFSGEAYEQYF
TRBV4-2	few	16	TRBD2	TRBJ2-1	TGTGCCAGCAGCCAGGCCGGGACTAGCGCCTACAATGAGCAGTTCTTC	CASSQAGTSAYNEQFF
TRBV24-1	.	16	.	TRBJ2-1	TGTGCCACCAGTGATTGGCCGGGGCCTAATTACAATGAGCAGTTCTTC	CATSDWPGPNYNEQFF
TRBV5-6	.	16	TRBD1	TRBJ2-2	TGTGCCAGCAGCTTGGCGTCAGGGGGCGCATCCGGGGAGCTGTTTTTT	CASSLASGGASGELFF
TRBV9	.	14	.	TRBJ2-5	TGTGCCAGCAGCGTAATGGAGGGACGAGAGACCCAGTACTTC	CASSVMEGRETQYF
TRBV7-9	.	16	TRBD2	TRBJ2-3	TGTGCCAGCAGCCACGCGGGGCTAGCGGGAGTAGATACGCAGTATTTT	CASSHAGLAGVDTQYF
TRBV11-2	few	16	TRBD1	TRBJ2-1	TGTGCCAGCAGCTCATACCGGGACAGGGCCCACAATGAGCAGTTCTTC	CASSSYRDRAHNEQFF
TRBV2	few	11	.	TRBJ1-1	TGTGCCAGCAGTTTATGGGGTGAAGCTTTCTTT	CASSLWGEAFF
TRBV6-5	few	11	.	TRBJ2-1	TGTGCCAGCAGTACCCACAATGAGCAGTTCTTC	CASSTHNEQFF
TRBV7-6	.	14	.	TRBJ2-2	TGTGCCAGCAGGGGATTTTTGGACACCGGGGAGCTGTTTTTT	CASRGFLDTGELFF
TRBV20-1	.	16	TRBD2	TRBJ2-5	TGCAGTGCTGCGCGTCACCCGGGACTACGGGCAGAGACCCAGTACTTC	CSAARHPGLRAETQYF
TRBV7-9	.	16	TRBD2	TRBJ2-1	TGTGCCAGTGATCAAACCCGACTAGCGGGCCACAATGAGCAGTTCTTC	CASDQTRLAGHNEQFF
TRBV4-2	.	14	.	TRBJ2-2	TGTGCCAGCAGCCAAGTGCCGGGAACCGGGGAGCTGTTTTTT	CASSQVPGTGELFF
TRBV9	.	16	.	TRBJ2-4	TGTGCCAGCAGCCCGAACAGGGAAACAGCCAAAAACATTCAGTACTTC	CASSPNRETAKNIQYF
TRBV6-2/TRBV6-3	many	17	.	TRBJ1-5	TGTGCCAGCAGTCCCCAACCCAGGTCCAATGCCAATCAGCCCCAGCATTTT	CASSPQPRSNANQPQHF
TRBV7-9	.	15	.	TRBJ1-1	TGTGCCAGCAGGAATATTGTGGGAGGGGACACTGAAGCTTTCTTT	CASRNIVGGDTEAFF
TRBV5-5	.	18	.	TRBJ2-7	TGTGCCAGCAGCTGGGGTGACAAACCGGGACGGGGAGACTACGAGCAGTACTTC	CASSWGDKPGRGDYEQYF
TRBV6-6	.	16	.	TRBJ2-3	TGTGCCAGCAGTCCTACGAGTGGGCCGCTCACAGATACGCAGTATTTT	CASSPTSGPLTDTQYF
TRBV11-2	few	12	.	TRBJ2-1	TGTGCCAGCAGCTCGACGGCTAGAGAAGAGTTCTTC	CASSSTAREEFF
TRBV5-1	few	15	.	TRBJ1-6	TGCGCCAGCAGCTTGGGCGGGGGACTAGTTTCACCCCTCCACTTT	CASSLGGGLVSPLHF
TRBV15	few	21	TRBD1	TRBJ2-6	TGTGCCACCAGCAGATTTCCCCCCGGGGACAGGGCTTCTACCGGGGCCAACGTCCTGACTTTC	CATSRFPPGDRASTGANVLTF
TRBV20-1	few	16	TRBD2	TRBJ2-3	TGCAGTGCTAGCCTTTTTGGAGGTAGCGGGAGGGATACGCAGTATTTT	CSASLFGGSGRDTQYF
TRBV12-3/TRBV12-4	few	15	.	TRBJ2-3	TGTGCCAGCAGTTATAGCGGTTCCAGCACAGATACGCAGTATTTT	CASSYSGSSTDTQYF
TRBV24-1	few	14	.	TRBJ2-2	TGTGCCACCAGTGGAGTACTCAACACCGGGGAGCTGTTTTTT	CATSGVLNTGELFF
TRBV11-2	many	14	.	TRBJ2-7	TGTGCCAGCAGCTTAGGGACAGAGCTTTACGAGCAGTACTTC	CASSLGTELYEQYF
TRBV27	.	15	.	TRBJ2-5	TGTGCCAGCAGTTACGCCGGGACGGTCCAAGAGACCCAGTACTTC	CASSYAGTVQETQYF
TRBV12-3/TRBV12-4	few	15	TRBD2	TRBJ2-5	TGTGCCAGGAAGGGGAGCGGGGGCCACGGGGAGACCCAGTACTTC	CARKGSGGHGETQYF
TRBV27	.	14	.	TRBJ1-3	TGTGCCAGCACGGGAACAGACTCTGGAAACACCATATATTTT	CASTGTDSGNTIYF
TRBV7-2	few	15	.	TRBJ1-1	TGTGCCAGCAGCTTAGAGAGGGTTGGGGGCACTGAAGCTTTCTTT	CASSLERVGGTEAFF
TRBV7-9	.	14	TRBD2	TRBJ2-3	TGTGCCAGCAGCTCTAGCGGGAGTGCAGATACGCAGTATTTT	CASSSSGSADTQYF
TRBV6-5	few	15	.	TRBJ2-7	TGTGCCAGCAGTTACTCGGGTCTTACAGGCTACGAGCAGTACTTC	CASSYSGLTGYEQYF
TRBV12-3/TRBV12-4	.	13	.	TRBJ2-5	TGTGCCAGCAGTCTCGGGACACTAGAGACCCAGTACTTC	CASSLGTLETQYF
TRBV29-1	few	15	.	TRBJ1-1	TGCAACGAATCCACGGGGGTTGGGCTTAACACTGAAGCTTTCTTT	CNESTGVGLNTEAFF
TRBV3-1	.	14	.	TRBJ1-1	TGTGCCAGCAGCCACCTCGGACAGAACACTGAAGCTTTCTTT	CASSHLGQNTEAFF
TRBV7-2	.	17	TRBD2	TRBJ2-7	TGTGCCAGCAGCAGAGACCTCGGCGGGAGAGCGACCTACGAGCAGTACTTC	CASSRDLGGRATYEQYF
TRBV5-1	.	14	.	TRBJ1-2	TGCGCCAGCAGCTTGCAAAGTTCTAACTATGGCTACACCTTC	CASSLQSSNYGYTF
TRBV18	many	13	.	TRBJ2-5	TGTGCCAGCTCACGAGGTCAACAAGAGACCCAGTACTTC	CASSRGQQETQYF
TRBV5-1	.	14	.	TRBJ1-1	TGCGCCAGCAGCTTGGAAGCGGGACACGCCCAAGCTTTCTTT	CASSLEAGHAQAFF